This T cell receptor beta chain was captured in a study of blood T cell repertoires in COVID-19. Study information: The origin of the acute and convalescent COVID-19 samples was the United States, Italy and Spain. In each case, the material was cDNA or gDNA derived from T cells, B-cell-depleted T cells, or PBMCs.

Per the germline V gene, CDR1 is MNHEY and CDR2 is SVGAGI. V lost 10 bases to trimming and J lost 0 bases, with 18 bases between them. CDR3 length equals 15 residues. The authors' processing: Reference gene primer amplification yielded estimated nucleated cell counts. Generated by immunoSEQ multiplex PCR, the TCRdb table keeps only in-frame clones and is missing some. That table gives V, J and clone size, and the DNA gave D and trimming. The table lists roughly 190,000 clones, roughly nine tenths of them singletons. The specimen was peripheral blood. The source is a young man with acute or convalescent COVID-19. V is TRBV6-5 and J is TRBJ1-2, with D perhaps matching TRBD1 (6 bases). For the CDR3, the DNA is TGTGCCAATACGAGAGACAGGAATTCTAACTATGGCTACACCTTC. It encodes CANTRDRNSNYGYTF.